These 12 T cell receptor beta chains were sequenced from one sample in a study of synovial regulatory T cells in juvenile arthritis. The repertoire was sequenced with immunoSEQ multiplex PCR; TCRdb's copy has only in-frame clones and lacks some. This sample's clone table lists about 9,700 clones. The sequenced sample consisted of Treg cells from blood. The sample's subset: remaining (HLA-DR-negative) circulating blood Treg cells. Receptor source: a donor aged 2-30 years with juvenile idiopathic arthritis.

J is TRBJ2-5 and V is TRBV7-8; no DNA is available, so the TRBD1 call from TCRdb remains unchecked. This CDR3 is 13 amino acids long. The entry carries no DNA sequence. Germline-derived CDR1 and CDR2 are SGHVS and FQNEAQ. The CDR3 sequence: CASSLVRMETQYF.

The chain couples TRBV28 to TRBJ2-7; TCRdb outputs TRBD2, but without DNA this stays unchecked. The CDR3 length is 14 residues. DNA is not recorded here. Germline V gene lookup returns CDR1 MDHEN and CDR2 SYDVKM. The CDR3: CASSFQTGKYEQYF.

CDR3 loop: CASSRDRYSGNTIYF. The rearrangement uses TRBV18 and TRBJ1-3; lacking DNA, the TRBD1 call made by TCRdb goes unchecked. Germline-derived CDR1 and CDR2 are KGHSH and LQKENI. This CDR3 has 15 amino acids. Only the protein is available.

The CDR3 protein is CASAVPRPANTGELFF. The J gene is TRBJ2-2, the V gene TRBV19. This CDR3 comprises 16 residues. Only the protein is on record. From germline, CDR1 is LNHDA and CDR2 SQIVND (reference sequence).

The V call is TRBV28, the J call TRBJ2-5. Germline assignment: CDR1 MDHEN and CDR2 SYDVKM. This CDR3 region has 15 residues. No DNA was logged. The CDR3 here is CASSSADRAKGEQYF.

The rearrangement joins TRBV28 to TRBJ1-1; there is no DNA to check the TCRdb D call of TRBD1. Germline V gene sequence: CDR1 MDHEN, CDR2 SYDVKM. This CDR3 comprises 16 residues. DNA for this receptor is not on file. CDR3 amino acids: CASSLDLGQGNTEAFF.

The chain's CDR3 is CASSPPWATSGSTDTQYF. The V and J genes are TRBV18 and TRBJ2-3; the D gene TCRdb calls, TRBD2, cannot be checked with no DNA. Germline assignment: CDR1 KGHSH and CDR2 LQKENI. The CDR3 is 18 residues long. The nucleotide record is missing.

V gene TRBV5-5 combines with J gene TRBJ2-3. The CDR3 extends over 15 amino acids. DNA is not on record. Germline CDR1 is SGHKS and CDR2 is YYEKEE (reference sequence). The CDR3 reads CASSFRTDGADTQYF.

This chain links TRBV5-6 with TRBJ2-1; with no DNA, the TCRdb D assignment of TRBD1 cannot be verified. The CDR3 has 14 amino acids. The entry carries no DNA sequence. The germline V gene has CDR1 SGHDT and CDR2 YYEEEE. CDR3 in amino acids: CASKVTGSYNEQFF.

The chain couples TRBV20-1 to TRBJ1-1; the D call of TRBD1 rests on TCRdb alone, since no DNA is present to check it. Per germline, CDR1 DFQATT and CDR2 SNEGSKA (reference sequence). The CDR3 is made up of 11 amino acids. The protein alone is recorded here. The CDR3: CSVRLNTEAFF.

The chain has TRBV9 and TRBJ2-1; TCRdb's assignment of TRBD2 cannot be checked, as there is no DNA. CDR3 size: 15 residues. There is no recorded DNA. Looked up from germline, CDR1 is SGDLS and CDR2 is YYNGEE. CDR3 sequence reads: CASSVPGLAVNEQFF.

CDR3 protein: CASSGTSGGYQETQYF. The chain uses TRBV2 and TRBJ2-5; TCRdb's D call, TRBD2, is unchecked because there is no DNA. The germline V gene encodes CDR1 SNHLY and CDR2 FYNNEI. This CDR3 region has 16 residues. No DNA appears here.